The 19 T cell receptor beta chains given below trace back to one sample, sequenced in a study of neurological immune-mediated disorders. MiXCR, applied by TCRdb to the 5' RACE reads, yields one record per CDR3 protein. The profile shows around 79,000 distinct CDR3 sequences, roughly 14% of them singletons. Sample: PBMCs. These receptors all come from a woman in her forties or fifties in good health.

This clonotype was seen ten or more times. The chain uses TRBV28 and TRBJ2-4, with D unclear. Germline V gene data show CDR1 as MDHEN and CDR2 as SYDVKM. The CDR3 totals 15 residues. The germline V and J ends were trimmed by 2 bases and 5 bases, with 13 bases remaining between them. CDR3: CASSLPGPWENIQYF. The DNA for the CDR3 is TGTGCCAGCAGTTTACCTGGACCTTGGGAAAACATTCAGTACTTC.

Many counts were recorded for this clonotype. The V call is TRBV24-1, the J call TRBJ1-2, with D uncertain. The germline CDR1 and CDR2 sequences are KGHDR and SFDVKD. The V end lost 5 bases, the J end lost 8 bases, and 20 bases lay between the germline ends. CDR3 size: 15 residues. The CDR3 loop is CATSAEAVSPWGYTF. For the CDR3, the DNA is TGTGCCACCAGTGCCGAGGCAGTTTCCCCCTGGGGCTACACCTTC.

This clonotype was counted at least ten times. This chain uses TRBV5-6 with TRBJ2-5; TRBD1 is a possible D gene (6 bases). V dropped 3 bases and J dropped 2 bases, with 14 bases sitting between them. Germline CDR1 SGHDT, CDR2 YYEEEE. This CDR3 has 15 amino acids. The CDR3 coding sequence is TGTGCCAGCAGCTCCTGGACAGTATTACAAGAGACCCAGTACTTC. This codes for CASSSWTVLQETQYF.

At least ten counts were recorded for this clonotype. The V gene is TRBV10-3, the J gene TRBJ1-3, with D possibly matching TRBD1 (5 bases). V was trimmed by 7 bases and J by 3 bases, leaving 10 bases between them. The germline V gene has CDR1 ENHRY and CDR2 SYGVKD. This CDR3 spans 13 amino acids. DNA of the CDR3: TGTGCCATCACTTGGGGCGATGGAAACACCATATATTTT. Translating it yields CAITWGDGNTIYF.

Ten or more counts support this clonotype. The V and J genes are TRBV10-3 and TRBJ2-3; weak D call: TRBD1 (6 bases). This CDR3 has 15 residues. Trimming cost V 6 bases and J 7 bases, with 20 bases left between them. Germline V gives CDR1 ENHRY, CDR2 SYGVKD. Written as DNA, the CDR3 is TGTGCCATCAGCGATGGACAGAGCAGGGTGAATACGCAGTATTTT. Protein product: CAISDGQSRVNTQYF.

This clonotype was counted at least ten times. The chain is built from TRBV10-1 and TRBJ2-2; D unresolved. Germline V gene sequence: CDR1 WNHNN, CDR2 SYGVQD (reference sequence). The CDR3 runs 13 residues. V was shortened by 3 bases and J by 4 bases, with 6 bases between the two germline ends. Written as DNA, the CDR3 is TGCGCCAGCAGTGATTACTCCACCGGGGAGCTGTTTTTT. Translating gives CASSDYSTGELFF.

This clonotype was counted at least ten times. V usage is TRBV29-1 and J usage is TRBJ2-3, with TRBD1 identical over 7 bases. The trim removed 2 bases at V and 6 bases at J, leaving 11 bases unmatched. CDR1 and CDR2 (germline): SQVTM, ANQGSEA. The length of the CDR3 is 15 residues. This CDR3 is CSVERRQGNSDTQYF. In DNA form, the CDR3 reads TGCAGCGTTGAAAGAAGACAGGGTAACTCTGATACGCAGTATTTT.

The table lists this clonotype with many counts. This sequence joins TRBV20-1 and TRBJ2-1, with a tentative D call TRBD2 (6 bases). V lost 1 base and J 7 bases, leaving 17 bases between the germline ends. Germline loops: CDR1 DFQATT, CDR2 SNEGSKA (reference sequence). The CDR3 consists of 15 residues. The CDR3 coding sequence is TGCAGTGCTAGAGCGACCCCAACTAGCAGAAATGAGCAGTTCTTC. Protein: CSARATPTSRNEQFF.

There are many counts of this clonotype. V and J are TRBV7-9 and TRBJ2-1; D unresolved. This CDR3 has 15 amino acids. Per germline, CDR1 SEHNR and CDR2 FQNEAQ (reference sequence). V was shortened by 0 bases and J by 6 bases, with 12 bases between the two germline ends. The CDR3: CASSLAGTGGNEQFF. Written as DNA, the CDR3 is TGTGCCAGCAGCTTAGCGGGCACCGGCGGCAATGAGCAGTTCTTC.

Ten or more counts support this clonotype. The CDR3 region is CASGRTTGYNEQFF. In nucleotides, the CDR3 is TGTGCCAGCGGGAGAACCACGGGCTACAATGAGCAGTTCTTC. The rearrangement joins TRBV6-5 to TRBJ2-1; TRBD2 might be the D (5 bases). V was cut by 8 bases and J by 3 bases, with 14 bases left in between. From germline, CDR1 is MNHEY and CDR2 SVGAGI. The CDR3 has 14 residues.

This clonotype was seen at least ten times. The V and J genes are TRBV5-1 and TRBJ2-7, with D possibly being TRBD1 (7 bases). Trimming removed 4 bases from V and 2 bases from J, with 13 bases in between. CDR3 size: 14 residues. In germline, CDR1 is SGHRS, CDR2 YFSETQ. The CDR3 bases are TGCGCCAGCAGCACTGACAGGGAGGCCTACGAGCAGTACTTC. This sequence encodes CASSTDREAYEQYF. Supplemented by reference TRBV5-1 and TRBJ2-7, the full variable domain reads KAGVTQTPRYLIKTRGQQVTLSCSPISGHRSVSWYQQTPGQGLQFLFEYFSETQRNKGNFPGRFSGRQFSNSRSEMNVSTLELGDSALYLCASSTDREAYEQYFGPGTRLTVT.

This clonotype was counted many times. V usage is TRBV14 and J usage is TRBJ2-7; no clear D gene. This CDR3 contains 14 residues. Germline CDR1 SGHDN, CDR2 FVKESK. V was pared by 1 base and J by 3 bases, with 10 bases between. CDR3 bases: TGTGCCAGCAGCCAAGGGTCTCTAAGCTACGAGCAGTACTTC. Translation: CASSQGSLSYEQYF. The complete variable domain, with remaining parts taken from reference TRBV14 and TRBJ2-7, reads EAGVTQFPSHSVIEKGQTVTLRCDPISGHDNLYWYRRVMGKEIKFLLHFVKESKQDESGMPNNRFLAERTGGTYSTLKVQPAELEDSGVYFCASSQGSLSYEQYFGPGTRLTVT.

This clonotype was detected ten times or more. This chain joins TRBV5-1 and TRBJ2-3; 9 bases line up with TRBD2. V was clipped by 0 bases and J by 5 bases; unmatched bases: 10. Germline CDR1 reads SGHRS; CDR2 reads YFSETQ. The CDR3 has 17 residues. The CDR3 bases are TGCGCCAGCAGCTTGGCCCCGGAGCTAGCGGGGCAAGATACGCAGTATTTT. Its translation is CASSLAPELAGQDTQYF. Complete variable domain (other parts from reference TRBV5-1 and TRBJ2-3): KAGVTQTPRYLIKTRGQQVTLSCSPISGHRSVSWYQQTPGQGLQFLFEYFSETQRNKGNFPGRFSGRQFSNSRSEMNVSTLELGDSALYLCASSLAPELAGQDTQYFGPGTRLTVL.

As to this clonotype: Mismatch with germline at one junction end may stem from a read error. The chain couples TRBV5-1 to TRBJ1-6, with D tentatively TRBD1 (6 bases). CDR1 and CDR2 (germline): SGHRS, YFSETQ. CDR3 length: 15 residues. The CDR3, as DNA: TGCGCCCGCAGATTGGACAGCCCAGTTAATTCACCCCTCCACTTT. Translating it yields CARRLDSPVNSPLHF.

This clonotype has at least ten counts. This chain uses TRBV15 with TRBJ2-1, with D perhaps matching TRBD1 (6 bases). Deletions cut 7 bases from V and 0 bases from J, with 13 bases between. Germline-derived CDR1 and CDR2 are LNHNV and YYDKDF (reference sequence). This CDR3 is built from 15 residues. This CDR3 is CATNEDSPSYNEQFF. CDR3 coding DNA: TGTGCCACCAACGAGGACAGCCCCTCCTACAATGAGCAGTTCTTC.

This clonotype was detected ten times or more. The chain couples TRBV7-9 to TRBJ2-1; D may match TRBD1 or TRBD2 (6 bases each). The CDR3 covers 14 residues. CDR1 is SEHNR, CDR2 FQNEAQ, per germline (reference sequence). The ends were cut back, 4 bases at V and 8 bases at J, with 15 bases in the middle. This chain's CDR3 is CASSSTWGAHEQFF. The CDR3 coding sequence is TGTGCCAGCAGCTCCACGTGGGGGGCCCATGAGCAGTTCTTC.

This clonotype was counted at least ten times. The chain employs TRBV30 and TRBJ1-2; 7 bases line up with TRBD1. This CDR3 region has 12 residues. V was clipped by 3 bases and J by 4 bases; unmatched bases: 2. Germline CDR1 is GTSNPN and CDR2 is SVGIG (reference sequence). As DNA, the CDR3 is TGTGCCTGGAGGGGACAGTCCTATGGCTACACCTTC. Amino acid sequence: CAWRGQSYGYTF.

This clonotype was recorded at least ten times. This chain links TRBV6-6 with TRBJ2-7; 13 bases line up with TRBD2. V lost 2 bases and J lost 2; bases outside the gene matches: 3. This CDR3 has 16 residues. CDR1 is MNHNY, CDR2 SVGAGI, per germline (reference sequence). The CDR3 nucleotides read TGTGCCAGCAGTTACCGGACTAGCGGGAGAGCCTACGAGCAGTACTTC. Amino acid sequence: CASSYRTSGRAYEQYF.

This chain links TRBV18 with TRBJ1-1; perhaps TRBD1 as D (6 bases). This CDR3 region has 15 residues. Trimming shortened V by 6 bases and J by 0 bases, and 14 bases separated the two germline ends. Germline V gene data show CDR1 as KGHSH and CDR2 as LQKENI. The CDR3 DNA sequence: TGTGCCAGCTCCCGGATGGACAGTTTGAACACTGAAGCTTTCTTT. Its translation: CASSRMDSLNTEAFF.